This T cell receptor (beta chain) was sequenced in a study of T cell responses to AZD1222 COVID-19 vaccine (dated by TCRdb to about 2021). Regarding the research as a whole: Because spike-specific TCR depth and breadth did not differ between the two schedules, AZD1222 recipients who got a second dose at roughly 4 weeks were pooled with those who got a second dose at roughly 12 weeks. Trial participants were enrolled by age into 18-55, 56-69 and 70-plus year subgroups, with about 150, 28 and 57 TCR-sequenced participants respectively. A total of approximately 250 trial participants underwent TCR sequencing, of whom 200 to 220 had received two doses of AZD1222 and some 25 had received two doses of the MenACWY control vaccine.

Comments on this clone: The antigen it recognizes is unknown. Within one base of it there is no much larger clone, and no base qualities were kept.

The CDR3 regions of human TCRbeta chains were analyzed by immunosequencing. On the study's bioinformatics: Repertoire TCRs were checked for matches against a reference library of SARS-CoV-2-specific TCRs that had been generated using the MIRA antigen-specificity platform. Breadth meant the fraction of unique TCRs that were SARS-CoV-2-associated, whereas depth meant the fraction of total T cells that were SARS-CoV-2-associated. Using the MIRA data, each spike-specific TCR was assigned both to the spike region to which the TCR was reactive and to a CD4 or CD8 class. Log10-transformed breadth and depth values were compared by one-way ANOVA with Sidak's multiple comparisons tests. This is the immuneACCESS table as TCRdb keeps it, with only in-frame sequences that have V and J called. A part of the clones is gone; compared with another copy, unresolved V genes explain less than half, and the rest is unexplained. V and J calls and clone size are those listed in that table; D and trimming were worked out from the DNA. In this sample the table shows around 100,000 clones, around 90% of which occur a single time. The ten largest make up approximately 1.1% of the sample.

Broader findings and caveats from the paper: Reportedly, almost half of the unique spike-specific TCRs recognized epitopes lying outside the regions that are mutated in the B.1.351 and B.1.1.7 variants. Conclusions about previously exposed vaccinees were limited because only a handful of AZD1222 recipients were SARS-CoV-2 seropositive at baseline. After two AZD1222 doses, spike-specific TCR breadth and depth were significantly higher than at day 0 and than in MenACWY recipients. The whole spike protein was spanned by vaccine-associated CD4 TCRs, and dominant responses were seen in regions 160-218 and 743-854. Because no samples from the day 14 peak response were available, repertoires could be characterized only after the peak T cell response. The 56-69-year group was small, and its depth increase did not reach significance, likely because of low power. Most participants were white British and females outnumbered males, and the authors suggested that clonal diversity may have been underestimated.

The time point label for this specimen denotes: baseline before first vaccination. Samples from vaccinated people were obtained from the UK trials COV001 and COV002, which included a single-blind randomized controlled phase 2/3 trial of AZD1222 (ChAdOx1 nCoV-19) in healthy adults. For TCRbeta chain sequencing, PBMC samples were collected from trial participants at day 0 and at day 28 after the second dose. This TCR was sampled from an adult in good health. The starting material was peripheral blood, obtained on day 0 of AZD1222 vaccination.

The DNA is TGTGCCAGCAGTGAAGAAGGTAAATCACCCCTCCACTTT. Translated, it reads CASSEEGKSPLHF. The chain links TRBV25-1 with TRBJ1-6; the D gene is not confidently resolved. Trimming takes 2 bases from V and 10 bases from J, and the germline ends sit 9 bases apart. The CDR3 has 13 amino acids, counting the end cysteine and phenylalanine. Only the CDR3 part of the read is kept: 39 bases, read in frame from the first base. In the germline V gene, CDR1 corresponds to MGHDK and CDR2 to SYGVNS. The full variable domain, completed from the reference TRBV25-1 and TRBJ1-6 proteins outside the CDR3, reads EADIYQTPRYLVIGTGKKITLECSQTMGHDKMYWYQQDPGMELHLIHYSYGVNSTEKGDLSSESTVSRIRTEHFPLTLESARPSHTSQYLCASSEEGKSPLHFGNGTRLTVT.